This TCR beta chain was recovered during a study of cytomegalovirus exposure and HLA in healthy donors. This PCR relied on a set of 60 Vbeta primers and 13 Jbeta primers. TCRdb's table, derived via immunoSEQ multiplex PCR, lists solely in-frame clones and lacks some. The top ten clones hold approximately 3% of a sample with some 140,000 clones, roughly 79% of them seen once. The CDR3 contains 17 residues. CDR1 and CDR2 from the germline V gene are SGHVS and FQNEAQ. The TCR originated in a man aged 18 to 29 in good health and CMV-seronegative. The sequenced sample was PBMCs. This chain joins TRBV7-8 and TRBJ1-5, with D perhaps TRBD1 (5 bases). The DNA for the CDR3 is TGTGTCCTCCTCCTGCGGGGGGGGAATTTGAGCAATCAGCCCCAGCATTTT. Residues: CVLLLRGGNLSNQPQHF.